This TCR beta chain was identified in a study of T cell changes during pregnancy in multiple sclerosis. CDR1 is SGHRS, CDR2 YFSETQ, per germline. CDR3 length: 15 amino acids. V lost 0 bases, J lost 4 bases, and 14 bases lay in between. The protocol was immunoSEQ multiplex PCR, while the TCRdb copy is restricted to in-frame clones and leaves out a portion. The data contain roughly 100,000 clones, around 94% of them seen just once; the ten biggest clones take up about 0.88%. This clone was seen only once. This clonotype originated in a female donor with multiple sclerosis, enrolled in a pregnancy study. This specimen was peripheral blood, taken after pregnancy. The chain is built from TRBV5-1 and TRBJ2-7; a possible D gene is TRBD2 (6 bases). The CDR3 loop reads CASSLGGVAGYEQYF. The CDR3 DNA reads TGCGCCAGCAGCTTGGGGGGGGTCGCCGGGTACGAGCAGTACTTC.